The clone carrying this T cell receptor (beta chain) was found once. Only in-frame clones appear in the TCRdb table, and some are missing; sequencing was by immunoSEQ multiplex PCR. The repertoire holds 55,000 to 65,000 clones, 70% to 90% seen once, with less than 6% in the top ten. This entry comes from a study of technical replicates of blood from a few donors. The receptor was derived from a human donor in good health. Some clones in this sample may be carry-over from other donors' samples. The source material was PBMCs.

CDR3 in amino acids: CASSGPGDTQYF. The CDR3 region has the DNA TGTGCCAGCAGCGGACCGGGAGATACGCAGTATTTT. The V and J genes are TRBV9 and TRBJ2-3; D not certain. CDR3 length: 12 residues. With 3 bases removed from V and 5 bases from J, the gap between germline ends came to 7 bases. Germline assignment: CDR1 SGDLS and CDR2 YYNGEE.